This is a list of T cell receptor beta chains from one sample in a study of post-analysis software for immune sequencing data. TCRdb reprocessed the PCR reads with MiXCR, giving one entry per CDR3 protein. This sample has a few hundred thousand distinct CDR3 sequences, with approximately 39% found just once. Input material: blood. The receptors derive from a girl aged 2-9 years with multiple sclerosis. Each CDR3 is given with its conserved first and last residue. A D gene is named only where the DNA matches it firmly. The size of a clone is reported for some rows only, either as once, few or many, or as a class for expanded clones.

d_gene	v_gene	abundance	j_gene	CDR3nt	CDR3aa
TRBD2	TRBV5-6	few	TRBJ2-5	TGTGCCAGCACCACCGGGACTAGCGGGGAGGAGACCCAGTACTTC	CASTTGTSGEETQYF
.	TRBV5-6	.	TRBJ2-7	TGTGCCAGCAGCTTGGACAGGGTCTCGAGTTCCTCCTACGAGCAGTACTTC	CASSLDRVSSSSYEQYF
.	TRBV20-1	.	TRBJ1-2	TGCAGTGCTAGAGATCAGCCCGGGGACGGCTACACCTTC	CSARDQPGDGYTF
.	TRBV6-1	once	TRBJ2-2	TGTGCCAGCAGTGGAACAGCTTTGAACACCGGGGAGCTGTTTTTT	CASSGTALNTGELFF
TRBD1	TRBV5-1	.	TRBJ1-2	TGCGCCAGCAGCTCCGGGACAGGGACCTCTGGGGGCTATGGCTACACCTTC	CASSSGTGTSGGYGYTF
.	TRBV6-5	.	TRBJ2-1	TGTGCCAGCAGTTTCGGATATGAGCAGTTCTTC	CASSFGYEQFF
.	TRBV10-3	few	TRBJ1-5	TGTGCCATCAACTCATCCCAGCCCCAGCATTTT	CAINSSQPQHF
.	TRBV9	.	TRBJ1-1	TGTGCCAGCAGCGTAGGGGCAGGGGAAAACGTTGAGGCTTTCTTT	CASSVGAGENVEAFF
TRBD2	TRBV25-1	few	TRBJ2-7	TGTGCCAGCAGCGGAAGCGGGAGCTACGAGCAGTACTTC	CASSGSGSYEQYF
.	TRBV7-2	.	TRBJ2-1	TGTGCCAGCAGCCCTTGGACAGAATACAATGAGCAGTTCTTC	CASSPWTEYNEQFF
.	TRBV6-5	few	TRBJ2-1	TGTGCCAGCAGTTACGGGTGGGGGCGCAATGAGCAGTTCTTC	CASSYGWGRNEQFF
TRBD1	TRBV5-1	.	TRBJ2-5	TGCGCCAGCAGCGAATACGGACAGGGGGGAAGGACCCAGTACTTC	CASSEYGQGGRTQYF
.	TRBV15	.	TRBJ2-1	TGTGCCACCAGCAACGTTCCAGCGGAGTACAATGAGCAGTTCTTC	CATSNVPAEYNEQFF
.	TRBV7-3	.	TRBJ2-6	TGTGCCAGCAGCCCCTCGGGACAACGTTATTCTGGGGCCAACGTCCTGACTTTC	CASSPSGQRYSGANVLTF
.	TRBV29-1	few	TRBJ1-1	TGCAGCGCTGTGGTAGGGGTTGTCGCTGAAGCTTTCTTT	CSAVVGVVAEAFF
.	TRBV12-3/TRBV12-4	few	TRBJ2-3	TGTGCCAGCAGTCCCCGGACCAGGTGGTCAGATACGCAGTATTTT	CASSPRTRWSDTQYF
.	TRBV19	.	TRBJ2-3	TGTGCCGTGGGGGTTCATACGCAGTATTTT	CAVGVHTQYF
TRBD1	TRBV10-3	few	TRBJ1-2	TGTGCCATCAGCGATCCGGGACAGGGGAACTATGGCTACACCTTC	CAISDPGQGNYGYTF
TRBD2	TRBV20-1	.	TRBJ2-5	TGCAGTGCTAGAGGCTTACTAGCGGGGGGCCGGGGAGAGACCCAGTACTTC	CSARGLLAGGRGETQYF
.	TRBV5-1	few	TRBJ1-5	TGCGCCAGCAGCTTGTATGTGGGGCCGGGGCAGCCCCAGCATTTT	CASSLYVGPGQPQHF
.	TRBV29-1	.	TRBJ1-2	TGCAGCGTTGTACAGGGAGGCGGCTACACCTTC	CSVVQGGGYTF
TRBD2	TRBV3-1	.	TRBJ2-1	TGTGCCAGCAGCCGGGGGACTAGCGGGTTCAATGAGCAGTTCTTC	CASSRGTSGFNEQFF